One sample yielded the 6 T cell receptor beta chains listed below, sequenced in a study of cytomegalovirus exposure and HLA in healthy donors. In the PCR, 60 Vbeta and 13 Jbeta primers were used. Assay: immunoSEQ multiplex PCR; the TCRdb copy retains only in-frame clones and omits some. The profile shows hundreds of thousands of clones, about three quarters of them singletons. The sequencing sample was made of PBMCs. The receptors derive from a man younger than 30 in good health and CMV-seronegative.

The J gene is TRBJ2-2, the V gene TRBV7-9, with D possibly being TRBD1 (6 bases). The CDR3 is 16 residues long. Germline loops: CDR1 SEHNR, CDR2 FQNEAQ (reference sequence). V was shortened by 1 base and J by 4 bases, with 13 bases between the two germline ends. The CDR3 spells CASSLGRQGGTGELFF. The CDR3 coding sequence is TGTGCCAGCAGCTTAGGGAGACAAGGGGGCACCGGGGAGCTGTTTTTT.

The genes are TRBV6-5 and TRBJ2-7, with 7 nucleotides matching TRBD2. CDR3 length: 12 residues. The germline CDR1 and CDR2 sequences are MNHEY and SVGAGI. The V and J ends lost 5 bases and 3 bases, in that order; junction bases with no gene match: 1. CDR3 in amino acids: CASSRTSYEQYF. The DNA of the CDR3 is TGTGCCAGCAGTCGGACTAGCTACGAGCAGTACTTC.

The J gene is TRBJ1-2, the V gene TRBV2; a weak D match, TRBD1 (5 bases). V was pared by 3 bases and J by 3 bases, with 11 bases between. The CDR3 has 14 amino acids. Germline V CDR1 and CDR2: SNHLY, FYNNEI. The CDR3 bases are TGTGCCAGCAGTGACGTAGGGGAACACTATGGCTACACCTTC. Protein sequence: CASSDVGEHYGYTF.

Remarks on this clone: The junction does not match germline at one end; this may be a read error. The chain is built from TRBV4-2 and TRBJ2-5, with TRBD2 matching over 13 bases. Germline CDR1 is LGHNA and CDR2 is YNFKEQ. CDR3 length: 20 residues. The CDR3 sequence is CASSQEPKGTSGVLGETQHF. CDR3 nucleotide sequence: TGTGCCAGCAGCCAAGAGCCGAAAGGGACTAGCGGGGTTCTTGGGGAGACCCAGCACTTC.

The rearrangement uses TRBV6-6 and TRBJ2-3, with 9 bases aligning to TRBD2. Per the germline V gene, CDR1 is MNHNY and CDR2 is SVGAGI (reference sequence). This CDR3 comprises 16 residues. Trimming took 5 bases from V and 2 from J; bases not matched to a gene: 8. The CDR3 is CASSPHRTSDTDTQYF. Written as DNA, the CDR3 is TGTGCCAGCAGTCCCCACCGGACTAGCGACACAGATACGCAGTATTTT.

The V gene is TRBV18, the J gene TRBJ2-7, with a tentative D call TRBD1 (6 bases). The length of the CDR3 is 14 residues. V was shortened by 2 bases and J by 3 bases, with 11 bases between the two germline ends. Germline CDR1 KGHSH, CDR2 LQKENI. DNA for the CDR3: TGTGCCAGCTCACCAACCAGGGGAGACTACGAGCAGTACTTC. It encodes CASSPTRGDYEQYF.